One sample yielded the 25 T cell receptor beta chains listed below, sequenced in a study of long-term antiretroviral therapy in people with HIV (dated 2022 in TCRdb). The immunoSEQ hsTCRB v3.0 assay was used at survey level resolution to sequence the TRB variable region. In its TCRdb copy, this immuneACCESS table keeps in-frame sequences only and misses some clones. Where compared with another copy, unresolved V genes explain less than half of these, and the others have no known cause. This sample is represented by roughly 23,000 clones; approximately 80% of them were singletons. The ten biggest clones cover 3% to 3.5% of the sample. Sequences were derived from unsorted PBMCs, sampled 1.9 years after starting antiretroviral therapy. All receptors derive from a woman aged 45-65 years with HIV.

This clone was seen only once. This chain connects TRBV4-3 to TRBJ2-1; possibly TRBD1 or TRBD2 for D (6 bases each). V dropped 1 base and J dropped 8 bases, with 15 bases sitting between them. CDR1 is LGHNA and CDR2 is YSLEER in the germline V gene. The CDR3 consists of 15 residues. This CDR3 reads CASSQVLVGGDEQFF. CDR3 in DNA: TGCGCCAGCAGCCAAGTTCTGGTCGGGGGCGATGAGCAGTTCTTC.

CDR3 loop: CATSKKGLANYGYTF. CDR3 in DNA: TGTGCCACCAGCAAGAAGGGGTTAGCTAACTATGGCTACACCTTC. This chain connects TRBV15 to TRBJ1-2, with a possible D match to TRBD1 (5 bases). Germline assignment: CDR1 LNHNV and CDR2 YYDKDF (reference sequence). CDR3 length: 15 amino acids. Trimming pared 4 bases from V and 0 bases from J, leaving 12 bases between.

V usage is TRBV6-5 and J usage is TRBJ1-2, with a tentative D call TRBD1 (6 bases). This CDR3 has 16 residues. Trimming took 0 bases from V and 8 from J, leaving 19 bases between them. CDR1 is MNHEY and CDR2 is SVGAGI in the germline V gene. The CDR3 nucleotides read TGTGCCAGCAGTTACTCGAGACAGGCGGGGATCGGGGGCTACACCTTC. This translates into CASSYSRQAGIGGYTF.

This clone was recorded only once. V gene TRBV4-3 combines with J gene TRBJ2-6; D is ambiguous. The CDR3 covers 15 residues. Germline CDR1 reads LGHNA; CDR2 reads YSLEER. V was trimmed by 1 base and J by 0 bases, leaving 4 bases between them. The CDR3 is CASSQGHSGANVLTF. The CDR3 DNA reads as TGCGCCAGCAGCCAAGGGCACTCTGGGGCCAACGTCCTGACTTTC.

This chain uses TRBV11-2 with TRBJ2-2, with D perhaps matching TRBD1 (6 bases). With 6 bases removed from V and 2 bases from J, the gap between germline ends came to 10 bases. CDR1 is SGHAT, CDR2 FQNNGV, per germline. This CDR3 contains 14 residues. The CDR3 DNA sequence: TGTGCCAGCAGTTCGGACAGTAACACCGGGGAGCTGTTTTTT. Amino acids: CASSSDSNTGELFF.

This clone was found a few times. The chain joins TRBV7-7 to TRBJ1-6; a possible D gene is TRBD1 (5 bases). V was shortened by 10 bases and J by 7 bases, with 17 bases between the two germline ends. This CDR3 contains 14 residues. Germline V gene lookup returns CDR1 SSHAT and CDR2 FNYEAQ (reference sequence). The CDR3 loop is CATASGGRNSPLHF. DNA of the CDR3: TGTGCCACCGCGTCGGGGGGACGGAATTCACCCCTCCACTTT.

This chain uses TRBV18 with TRBJ2-1, with a weak D call TRBD1 (5 bases). The CDR3 has 14 amino acids. Germline-derived CDR1 and CDR2 are KGHSH and LQKENI. V was trimmed by 6 bases and J by 2 bases, leaving 11 bases between them. The CDR3 region is CASSQGSPYNEQFF. The DNA for the CDR3 is TGTGCCAGCTCCCAGGGTAGCCCCTACAATGAGCAGTTCTTC.

This chain links TRBV10-3 with TRBJ2-5, with 14 bases identical to TRBD2. This CDR3 has 15 amino acids. CDR1 is ENHRY, CDR2 SYGVKD, per germline. V shed 6 bases, J shed 4 bases, and the junction held 4 bases outside the gene matches. The CDR3 is CAISMTSGGGETQYF. In nucleotides, the CDR3 is TGTGCCATCAGCATGACTAGCGGGGGGGGAGAGACCCAGTACTTC.

The rearrangement joins TRBV6-4 to TRBJ1-1; a weak D match, TRBD1 (5 bases). Trimming removed 6 bases from V and 3 bases from J, with 17 bases in between. The V gene's germline CDR1 is MRHNA and CDR2 SNTAGT. The CDR3 has 15 amino acids. The CDR3 loop reads CASSPDRRPDTEAFF. CDR3 nucleotide sequence: TGTGCCAGCAGCCCAGACAGACGCCCAGACACTGAAGCTTTCTTT.

The rearrangement links TRBV2 to TRBJ2-2; perhaps TRBD2 as D (6 bases). Trimming pared 5 bases from V and 2 bases from J, leaving 15 bases between. Germline loops: CDR1 SNHLY, CDR2 FYNNEI. This CDR3 has 16 residues. The CDR3 region has the DNA TGTGCCAGCAGTCCTACGGGGGTACCCAACACCGGGGAGCTGTTTTTT. Its translation: CASSPTGVPNTGELFF.

This clone occurred once. The gene calls are TRBV25-1 and TRBJ2-1; D possibly corresponds to TRBD2 (6 bases). The V gene's germline CDR1 is MGHDK and CDR2 SYGVNS. Between the trimmed V and J ends, which lost 6 bases and 4 bases, there was a span of 16 bases. The CDR3 is 15 amino acids. The CDR3 protein is CASRRSGLLYNEQFF. CDR3 nucleotide sequence: TGTGCCAGCAGGCGAAGCGGGCTACTGTACAATGAGCAGTTCTTC.

The count of this clone is one. This sequence joins TRBV7-2 and TRBJ2-7, with D unresolved. Trimming left V 4 bases short and J 0 bases short, with 4 bases between. The CDR3 loop spans 12 amino acids. Germline values: CDR1 SGHTA, CDR2 FQGNSA. The CDR3 region has the DNA TGTGCCAGCAGCTCCCTCTCCTACGAGCAGTACTTC. This translates into CASSSLSYEQYF.

The chain uses TRBV29-1 and TRBJ1-1; D uncertain. This CDR3 is built from 14 residues. Germline CDR1 is SQVTM and CDR2 is ANQGSEA. Trimming pared 3 bases from V and 1 base from J, leaving 12 bases between. CDR3 nucleotides: TGCAGCGTTGACCTCGGCGTCAGGAACACTGAAGCTTTCTTT. It codes for CSVDLGVRNTEAFF.

V and J are TRBV5-6 and TRBJ2-5, with 9 bases fitting TRBD2. Trimming removed 4 bases from V and 5 bases from J; junction bases left unmatched: 9. The CDR3 is 15 amino acids. In germline, CDR1 is SGHDT, CDR2 YYEEEE. CDR3 amino acids: CASSPTAGGMETQYF. CDR3 bases: TGTGCCAGCAGCCCCACGGCGGGGGGGATGGAGACCCAGTACTTC.

The CDR3 nucleotides read TGTGCCAGCATCTGGGGTAGGGGCTATGGCTACACCTTC. It encodes CASIWGRGYGYTF. The chain uses TRBV28 and TRBJ1-2; D might be TRBD1 (5 bases). The CDR3 length is 13 residues. CDR1 is MDHEN and CDR2 is SYDVKM in the germline V gene. Trimming removed 7 bases at V and 4 bases at J, with 13 bases between.

The chain uses TRBV5-1 and TRBJ2-3, with TRBD1 matching 7 bases. This CDR3 has 16 amino acids. In germline, CDR1 is SGHRS, CDR2 YFSETQ. Unmatched junction bases numbered 8, after V lost 4 bases and J lost 0 bases. CDR3: CASSPGTETSTDTQYF. CDR3 bases: TGCGCCAGCAGCCCCGGGACAGAGACTAGCACAGATACGCAGTATTTT. The complete variable domain, with remaining parts taken from reference TRBV5-1 and TRBJ2-3, reads KAGVTQTPRYLIKTRGQQVTLSCSPISGHRSVSWYQQTPGQGLQFLFEYFSETQRNKGNFPGRFSGRQFSNSRSEMNVSTLELGDSALYLCASSPGTETSTDTQYFGPGTRLTVL.

The chain is built from TRBV19 and TRBJ1-1; weak D call: TRBD1 (5 bases). This CDR3 spans 13 amino acids. Trimming took off 3 bases at V and 3 bases at J, with 8 bases between the two ends. CDR1 is LNHDA, CDR2 SQIVND, per germline (reference sequence). The CDR3, as DNA: TGTGCCAGTAGTATGGGGGTGTACACTGAAGCTTTCTTT. This codes for CASSMGVYTEAFF.

V and J are TRBV4-3 and TRBJ2-5; D gene uncertain. The CDR3 is 15 residues long. Trimming left V 1 base short and J 3 bases short, with 12 bases between. Germline V gives CDR1 LGHNA, CDR2 YSLEER. CDR3 sequence: CASSQGAGWEETQYF. For the CDR3, the DNA is TGCGCCAGCAGCCAAGGGGCAGGTTGGGAAGAGACCCAGTACTTC.

The rearrangement uses TRBV5-1 and TRBJ1-1, with D possibly being TRBD1 (6 bases). V lost 4 bases, J lost 1 base, and 11 bases lay in between. The CDR3 is 14 residues long. Germline lookup yields CDR1 SGHRS and CDR2 YFSETQ. For the CDR3, the DNA is TGCGCCAGCAGCCCGTTAGGGGGGAACACTGAAGCTTTCTTT. Its translation is CASSPLGGNTEAFF. Full variable domain (rest looked up from reference TRBV5-1 and TRBJ1-1): KAGVTQTPRYLIKTRGQQVTLSCSPISGHRSVSWYQQTPGQGLQFLFEYFSETQRNKGNFPGRFSGRQFSNSRSEMNVSTLELGDSALYLCASSPLGGNTEAFFGQGTRLTVV.

J is TRBJ1-3 and V is TRBV6-5; D gene unclear. The CDR3 totals 15 residues. Trimming removed 2 bases at V and 1 base at J, with 9 bases between. Germline assignment: CDR1 MNHEY and CDR2 SVGAGI. The CDR3 bases are TGTGCCAGCAGTTACCTAGGAGGGTCTGGAAACACCATATATTTT. As protein: CASSYLGGSGNTIYF.

The chain is built from TRBV29-1 and TRBJ1-1, with TRBD1 identical over 10 bases. This CDR3 region has 11 residues. Germline V gene data show CDR1 as SQVTM and CDR2 as ANQGSEA. V shed 8 bases, J shed 5 bases, and the junction held 2 bases outside the gene matches. The CDR3, as DNA: TGCAGCATGGGACAGGGGACTGAAGCTTTCTTT. Translated: CSMGQGTEAFF.

This clone was picked up a small number of times. The chain has TRBV4-3 and TRBJ2-7, with D perhaps matching TRBD2 (6 bases). V lost 1 base and J lost 6, with 10 bases in between. The length of the CDR3 is 13 residues. Germline V CDR1 and CDR2: LGHNA, YSLEER. In nucleotides, the CDR3 is TGCGCCAGCAGCCAAGTAGGAGGGGCCGAGCAGTACTTC. Amino acids: CASSQVGGAEQYF.

This rearrangement joins TRBV5-8 to TRBJ2-5, with 11 positions matching TRBD1. Germline loops: CDR1 SGHTS, CDR2 YDEGEE. The CDR3 runs to 15 residues. Germline trimming cut 4 bases from V and 5 bases from J; bases unmatched to any gene: 7. CDR3 protein: CASSLYRDRGETQYF. The CDR3 DNA follows: TGTGCCAGCAGCCTTTACCGGGACAGGGGGGAGACCCAGTACTTC.

This clone was seen just once. The rearrangement links TRBV5-1 to TRBJ2-5, with D possibly being TRBD1 or TRBD2 (5 bases each). CDR3 size: 12 residues. In germline, CDR1 is SGHRS, CDR2 YFSETQ. The V end lost 6 bases, the J end lost 4 bases, and 10 bases lay between the germline ends. The CDR3 sequence: CASMGDRETQYF. CDR3 nucleotide sequence: TGCGCCAGCATGGGGGATAGAGAGACCCAGTACTTC.

V usage is TRBV7-3 and J usage is TRBJ2-3, with 9 bases that match TRBD1. This CDR3 comprises 15 residues. J lost 3 bases, V lost 9 bases, and 10 bases had no gene match. CDR1 SGHTA and CDR2 FQGTGA come from the germline V gene. CDR3 bases: TGTGCCAGTGCTAGCACAGGGGGCTTTACAGATACGCAGTATTTT. Translation: CASASTGGFTDTQYF.